The 17 T cell receptor beta chains listed next were all sequenced from one sample in a study of blood T cell repertoires in COVID-19. Libraries were prepared by immunoSEQ multiplex PCR; TCRdb keeps only in-frame clonotypes and omits some of them. This sample yields around 220,000 clones, of which over 80% are seen a single time; about 1.9% belongs to the top ten. Specimen: PBMCs or T cells enriched from blood (not recorded which). The source of these receptors is a woman aged 18-29 years who had recovered from COVID-19.

The V call is TRBV27, the J call TRBJ2-7; 11 nucleotides match TRBD2. V lost 7 bases to trimming and J lost 4 bases; unmatched junction nucleotides: 3. There are 13 residues in the CDR3. Germline V gives CDR1 MNHEY, CDR2 SMNVEV (reference sequence). The CDR3 DNA reads as TGTGCCAGCAAGTTAGCGGGAGGGTACGAGCAGTACTTC. This codes for CASKLAGGYEQYF.

The rearrangement links TRBV27 to TRBJ1-6; D gene unclear. CDR3 length: 12 amino acids. Germline CDR1 reads MNHEY; CDR2 reads SMNVEV (reference sequence). Trimming cost V 6 bases and J 8 bases, with 8 bases left between them. CDR3 loop: CASSLQDSPLHF. Here the CDR3 DNA reads TGTGCCAGCAGCCTTCAGGATTCACCCCTCCACTTT.

V gene TRBV15 combines with J gene TRBJ1-2; 7 bases fit TRBD1. Trimming removed 3 bases from V and 5 bases from J; junction bases left unmatched: 3. The CDR3 is made up of 13 amino acids. The germline CDR1 and CDR2 sequences are LNHNV and YYDKDF (reference sequence). CDR3 DNA sequence: TGTGCCACCAGCAGCGACAGGGCGTATGGCTACACCTTC. Translating it yields CATSSDRAYGYTF.

The V gene is TRBV6-1, the J gene TRBJ2-7; 7 bases map to TRBD2. The trim removed 2 bases at V and 12 bases at J, leaving 7 bases unmatched. The CDR3 contains 12 residues. Germline V CDR1 and CDR2: MNHNS, SASEGT. CDR3 amino acids: CASSELRGGGYF. The CDR3 DNA is TGTGCCAGCAGTGAACTAAGGGGCGGGGGGTACTTC.

This chain joins TRBV10-3 and TRBJ2-7, with TRBD2 matching 8 bases. V shed 5 bases, J shed 4 bases, and the junction held 28 bases outside the gene matches. Germline V lookup: CDR1 ENHRY, CDR2 SYGVKD. The CDR3 covers 21 residues. The CDR3 DNA is TGTGCCATCAGTAGCGCTGAGTGGAGCGGGAGAATAAAGGGATCGGCTTACGAGCAGTACTTC. Translating it yields CAISSAEWSGRIKGSAYEQYF.

V usage is TRBV4-2 and J usage is TRBJ2-7; D might be TRBD1 (6 bases). Trimming left V 5 bases short and J 6 bases short, with 14 bases between. Germline CDR1 LGHNA, CDR2 YNFKEQ. The CDR3 is 13 amino acids. The CDR3 spells CASSWGLVSEQYF. In DNA form, the CDR3 reads TGTGCCAGCAGCTGGGGGCTAGTCAGCGAGCAGTACTTC.

This chain joins TRBV18 and TRBJ1-6; 9 nucleotides align to TRBD1. The CDR3 contains 15 residues. The ends lost 3 bases at V and 8 bases at J; junction bases unmatched: 5. CDR1 and CDR2 (germline): KGHSH, LQKENI. This CDR3 is CASSPDGTGYSPLHF. Here the CDR3 DNA reads TGTGCCAGCTCACCTGACGGGACAGGGTATTCACCCCTCCACTTT.

As DNA, the CDR3 is TGCGCCAGCAGCTTGGGGGCTAGCGACGACGAGCAGTACTTC. It translates to CASSLGASDDEQYF. The gene calls are TRBV5-1 and TRBJ2-7, with D tentatively TRBD2 (6 bases). The CDR3 contains 14 residues. Germline CDR1 SGHRS, CDR2 YFSETQ. The V and J ends lost 0 bases and 5 bases respectively, with 12 bases between them.

The chain joins TRBV5-1 to TRBJ2-5; possible D gene TRBD2, 6 bases. V was trimmed by 4 bases and J by 4 bases, leaving 20 bases between them. CDR1 and CDR2 from the germline V gene are SGHRS and YFSETQ. CDR3 size: 16 residues. CDR3 in DNA: TGCGCCAGCAGCCCTATGACGGGGGAGAGTTTAGAGACCCAGTACTTC. Encoded protein: CASSPMTGESLETQYF.

The chain employs TRBV4-2 and TRBJ1-4; no firm D call. This CDR3 contains 11 residues. V shed 6 bases and J shed 14 bases, with 13 bases lying between them. The germline gives CDR1 LGHNA, CDR2 YNFKEQ. The CDR3 nucleotides read TGTGCCAGCAGGACTGAGGAAGAGCTGTTTTTT. This encodes CASRTEEELFF.

This clone was found once. The chain employs TRBV19 and TRBJ1-2, with 11 nucleotides matching TRBD1. The CDR3 totals 14 residues. CDR1 and CDR2 from the germline V gene are LNHDA and SQIVND (reference sequence). J lost 8 bases, V lost 7 bases, and 9 bases had no gene match. Written as DNA, the CDR3 is TGTGCCAGTACTCCCGGACAGGGGGCGTGGGGCTACACCTTC. Translated, it gives CASTPGQGAWGYTF.

This chain uses TRBV14 with TRBJ1-2; perhaps TRBD1 as D (5 bases). This CDR3 region has 12 residues. Germline V gene lookup returns CDR1 SGHDN and CDR2 FVKESK. V was cut by 7 bases and J by 6 bases, with 12 bases left in between. The CDR3 is CASTVSGNGYTF. Here the CDR3 DNA reads TGTGCCAGCACTGTGTCAGGGAATGGCTACACCTTC.

CDR3 coding DNA: TGCGCCAGCAGCTCAGGGACTGGAAACACCATATATTTT. Translation gives CASSSGTGNTIYF. The chain is built from TRBV5-1 and TRBJ1-3, with D perhaps matching TRBD1 (5 bases). Trimming stripped 3 bases from V and 2 bases from J, with 6 bases between. The CDR3 is made up of 13 amino acids. Germline V gene lookup returns CDR1 SGHRS and CDR2 YFSETQ.

The chain links TRBV25-1 to TRBJ1-2; TRBD1 matches 9 bases. Trimming at V came to 8 bases and at J to 7 bases, leaving 8 bases not matched to a gene. The CDR3 spans 13 residues. The germline V gene has CDR1 MGHDK and CDR2 SYGVNS. CDR3 sequence reads: CASSETGGIGYTF. The CDR3 bases are TGTGCCAGCTCCGAGACAGGGGGTATTGGCTACACCTTC.

The rearrangement uses TRBV11-3 and TRBJ2-7, with a possible D match to TRBD2 (5 bases). The CDR3 is made up of 13 amino acids. Germline-derived CDR1 and CDR2 are SGHNT and YENEEA. V was shortened by 3 bases and J by 3 bases, with 9 bases between the two germline ends. The CDR3 is CASSFGLVYEQYF. In DNA, the CDR3 is TGTGCCAGCAGCTTTGGACTGGTCTACGAGCAGTACTTC.

CDR3 DNA: TGCGCCAGCAGCTTGGAAGAGGAAGCTTTCTTT. Translating it yields CASSLEEEAFF. The chain joins TRBV5-1 to TRBJ1-1; D gene ambiguous. V lost 0 bases to trimming and J lost 8 bases, with 5 bases between them. Germline V gene data show CDR1 as SGHRS and CDR2 as YFSETQ. The CDR3 contains 11 residues.

This clone was seen only once. V usage is TRBV19 and J usage is TRBJ1-1, with 9 bases lining up with TRBD1. The CDR3 consists of 16 residues. V was clipped by 5 bases and J by 1 base; unmatched bases: 8. From germline, CDR1 is LNHDA and CDR2 SQIVND (reference sequence). CDR3 sequence (DNA): TGTGCCAGTAGTGCCAGGACAGGGGCCGGGAACACTGAAGCTTTCTTT. Translated, it gives CASSARTGAGNTEAFF.